This T cell receptor (beta chain) originates from a study of Tregs in tolerant kidney transplant recipients. Across the whole study: CD4+CD25+CD127- cells came from roughly 3-day belatacept mixed lymphocyte reactions, some with roughly five-day graft donor restimulation.

Study-level results: Activated donor B cell expansion appeared to reveal the most relevant donor-specific TCRbeta repertoire. Validation in larger populations is needed because few patients were studied. This study did not directly address biological reproducibility.

A word on this clone: The target antigen is unknown.

The V and J ends lost 5 bases and 2 bases, in that order; junction bases with no gene match: 4. The CDR3 is 15 amino acids. CDR1 and CDR2 from the germline V gene are SGHVS and FQNEAQ. Measured with immunoSEQ multiplex PCR; TCRdb has only the in-frame clones, and not every one. The sample consists of 30,000 or so clones, 70% to 85% of them appearing once. The V and J genes are TRBV7-8 and TRBJ1-5, with TRBD1 identical over 9 bases. This sequence was found in a human donor in good health. Sequenced sample: Tregs from blood cultured with allogeneic cells. In nucleotides, the CDR3 is TGTGCCAGCAGCCCATGGGACAGGGGCAATCAGCCCCAGCATTTT. Translation gives CASSPWDRGNQPQHF. The variable domain in full, with the rest retrieved from reference TRBV7-8 and TRBJ1-5, is GAGVSQSPRYKVAKRGQDVALRCDPISGHVSLFWYQQALGQGPEFLTYFQNEAQLDKSGLPSDRFFAERPEGSVSTLKIQRTQQEDSAVYLCASSPWDRGNQPQHFGDGTRLSIL.